This T cell receptor beta chain is from a study of radiotherapy plus CTLA-4 blockade in lung cancer. Profiled with immunoSEQ multiplex PCR; TCRdb holds only in-frame clones, not every one. The sample lists 40,000 to 55,000 clones; 80% to 90% were seen once. The CDR3 has 14 residues. Germline lookup yields CDR1 LGHNA and CDR2 YSLEER. The V gene lost 1 base and the J gene lost 4 bases, with 7 bases spanning the gap. Remarks on this clone: This sample includes further DNA sequences coding for the same CDR3.

The sequence was obtained from a human donor with non-small cell lung cancer that progressed on radiotherapy plus ipilimumab. Some clones in this sample may be carry-over from other donors' samples. The source was peripheral blood, collected from a patient treated with radiotherapy plus ipilimumab. The chain joins TRBV4-3 to TRBJ2-2; D is unclear. The CDR3, as DNA: TGCGCCAGCAGCCAAGGTCCCCTCACCGGGGAGCTGTTTTTT. Its translation: CASSQGPLTGELFF.